This TCR beta chain was found in a study of patients and donors after allogeneic stem cell transplantation. This CDR3 has 15 residues. V lost 7 bases to trimming and J lost 4 bases, with 19 bases between them. Germline CDR1 and CDR2: SEHNR and FQNEAQ (reference sequence). From the RT-PCR reads, TCRdb called clonotypes with MiXCR, one entry per CDR3 protein. The table shows about 110,000 distinct CDR3 sequences, with about a third occurring only once. The rearrangement links TRBV7-9 to TRBJ2-5; D possibly corresponds to TRBD2 (6 bases). This TCR was sampled from a human donor who was either an allogeneic HSCT recipient or a stem cell or donor lymphocyte infusion donor (not recorded which). It is not recorded whose cells these are; they may come from a transplant donor. Sequencing was done on a sample of blood, either unsorted or a sorted T cell fraction (not recorded which). The CDR3 sequence: CASNQIKAGLETQYF. As DNA, the CDR3 is TGTGCCAGCAATCAAATCAAGGCGGGATTAGAGACCCAGTACTTC.